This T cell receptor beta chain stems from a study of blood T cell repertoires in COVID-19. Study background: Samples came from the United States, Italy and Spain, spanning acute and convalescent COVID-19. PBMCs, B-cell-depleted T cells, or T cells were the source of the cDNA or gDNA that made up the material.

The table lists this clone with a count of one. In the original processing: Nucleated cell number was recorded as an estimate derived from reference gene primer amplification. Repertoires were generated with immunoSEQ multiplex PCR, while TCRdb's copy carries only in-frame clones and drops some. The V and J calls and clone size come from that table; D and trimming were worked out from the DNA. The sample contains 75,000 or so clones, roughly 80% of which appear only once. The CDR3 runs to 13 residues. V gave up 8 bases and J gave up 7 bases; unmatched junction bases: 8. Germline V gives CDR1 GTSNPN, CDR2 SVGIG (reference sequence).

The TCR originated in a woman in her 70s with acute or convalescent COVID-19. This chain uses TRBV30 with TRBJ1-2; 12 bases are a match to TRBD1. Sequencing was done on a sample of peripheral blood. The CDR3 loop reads CAVKGQGAGGYTF. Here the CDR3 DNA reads TGTGCCGTTAAGGGACAGGGGGCCGGTGGCTACACCTTC.